This T cell receptor (beta chain) originates from a study of tumor-infiltrating lymphocytes in primary liver carcinoma. Turning to the study itself: Samples returned roughly 3.5 to 7.13 million productive TCRbeta reads, a yield that was similar across tissue types.

From unsorted bulk tissue weighing roughly 17-31 mg, DNA and RNA were co-extracted. Patients were treatment-naive with chronic HBV infection. cDNA specific to TCR beta was made from 500 to 650 ng of total RNA, with a constant-region primer employed for priming. Three nested multiplex PCR rounds, a slightly modified ARM-PCR, produced the libraries for TCR beta. The study ran its first two PCR rounds for roughly 11 cycles each, using TRBV1-TRBV30 forward primers and a C-beta reverse primer. TCRdb re-analysed the multiplex PCR reads in MiXCR, keeping a single row per CDR3 protein. Of about 100,000 distinct CDR3 sequences detected, around two thirds appear once; the ten largest clones hold 9.5%. Worth noting for this clonotype: Antigen specificity is unknown. A read error may produce the germline difference seen at one junction end.

Findings of the study overall: Tumor-adjacent and tumor-blood pairs displayed less overlap than did pairs of tumor regions.

This CDR3 contains 15 residues. Germline CDR1 and CDR2: SGHAT and FQNNGV. This clonotype was obtained from a woman aged 55-75 years with primary liver carcinoma and hepatitis B virus infection. Input material: liver tumor tissue from sampling region 5. Documented subset: tumor region T5, tumor centre. V and J are TRBV11-2 and TRBJ2-3, with D maybe TRBD2 (5 bases). CDR3 DNA: TGTGCCAGGAGGGCGACGGCGTCTAGCACAGATACGCAATATTTT. Protein product: CARRATASSTDTQYF.